Presented here are 10 T cell receptor beta chains from one specimen sequenced in a study of cytomegalovirus exposure and HLA in healthy donors. Both 60 Vbeta primers and 13 Jbeta primers went into the PCR. Only in-frame clones appear in the TCRdb table, and some are missing; sequencing was by immunoSEQ multiplex PCR. Here the sample spans 200,000 to 250,000 clones, 60% to 80% being singletons. Input material: PBMCs. Receptors were obtained from a man between 18 and 35 years old in good health and CMV-seronegative.

The chain uses TRBV7-9 and TRBJ1-4; TRBD1 is a possible D gene (6 bases). Per germline, CDR1 SEHNR and CDR2 FQNEAQ (reference sequence). V lost 4 bases, J lost 1 base, and 16 bases lay in between. The CDR3 covers 17 residues. CDR3 residues: CASSSAMTDRTNEKLFF. CDR3 in DNA: TGTGCCAGCAGCTCCGCTATGACGGACAGAACTAATGAAAAACTGTTTTTT.

The CDR3 bases are TGTGCCAGCAGGGGACAGGGGCCAGGTGAGGGCTACACCTTC. It is translated as CASRGQGPGEGYTF. The rearrangement uses TRBV6-5 and TRBJ1-2; TRBD1 agrees at 10 bases. The germline V gene encodes CDR1 MNHEY and CDR2 SVGAGI. J gave up 8 bases and V 6 bases, and 9 bases lay outside the gene matches. The length of the CDR3 is 14 residues.

The V gene is TRBV9, the J gene TRBJ1-3; no definite D call. CDR3 length: 17 residues. CDR1 SGDLS and CDR2 YYNGEE come from the germline V gene. Trimming shortened V by 1 base and J by 0 bases, and 14 bases separated the two germline ends. The CDR3 DNA follows: TGTGCCAGCAGCGTATCGGTTGGCGGCAACTCTGGAAACACCATATATTTT. This encodes CASSVSVGGNSGNTIYF.

This chain joins TRBV11-3 and TRBJ2-1; 11 positions match TRBD2. V shed 0 bases and J 2 bases; nucleotides not matched to a gene: 0. The germline CDR1 and CDR2 sequences are SGHNT and YENEEA. This CDR3 has 16 residues. CDR3 sequence: CASSLETSGTYNEQFF. The CDR3 coding sequence is TGTGCCAGCAGCTTAGAGACTAGCGGGACCTACAATGAGCAGTTCTTC.

The chain carries TRBV10-3 and TRBJ1-5; D is uncertain. V was pared by 3 bases and J by 6 bases, with 15 bases between. Germline assignment: CDR1 ENHRY and CDR2 SYGVKD. The CDR3 has 15 residues. The CDR3 is CAISEFEERGQPQHF. CDR3 bases: TGTGCCATCAGTGAATTCGAGGAGCGGGGTCAGCCCCAGCATTTT.

The J gene is TRBJ2-7, the V gene TRBV4-1; 11 bases map to TRBD2. The CDR3 has 18 amino acids. CDR1 MGHRA and CDR2 YSYEKL come from the germline V gene. V was clipped by 3 bases and J by 1 base; unmatched bases: 11. CDR3: CASSQMGLAESGSYEQYF. The DNA for the CDR3 is TGCGCCAGCAGCCAGATGGGACTAGCGGAGAGCGGATCCTACGAGCAGTACTTC.

The V gene is TRBV27, the J gene TRBJ1-5; D is unresolved. V was shortened by 2 bases and J by 5 bases, with 4 bases between the two germline ends. Germline lookup yields CDR1 MNHEY and CDR2 SMNVEV (reference sequence). The CDR3 has 12 residues. The CDR3 spells CASSLPDQPQHF. The CDR3, as DNA: TGTGCCAGCAGTTTACCAGATCAGCCCCAGCATTTT.

The chain employs TRBV30 and TRBJ1-2; 7 bases line up with TRBD1. Germline loops: CDR1 GTSNPN, CDR2 SVGIG (reference sequence). The V gene end was trimmed by 0 bases and the J gene end by 7 bases; junction bases not matched to a gene: 2. This CDR3 spans 12 amino acids. CDR3 residues: CAWSVHRGGYTF. The DNA of the CDR3 is TGTGCCTGGAGTGTCCACAGGGGTGGCTACACCTTC. The variable domain in full, completed from reference TRBV30 and TRBJ1-2, reads SQTIHQWPATLVQPVGSPLSLECTVEGTSNPNLYWYRQAAGRGLQLLFYSVGIGQISSEVPQNLSASRPQDRQFILSSKKLLLSDSGFYLCAWSVHRGGYTFGSGTRLTVV.

This clone was found a few times. The rearrangement uses TRBV19 and TRBJ1-5; possible D gene TRBD1, 5 bases. The germline CDR1 and CDR2 sequences are LNHDA and SQIVND (reference sequence). V shed 5 bases and J shed 1 base, with 9 bases lying between them. The CDR3 runs 14 residues. CDR3 loop: CASSPQVSNQPQHF. In DNA form, the CDR3 reads TGTGCCAGTAGTCCACAGGTGAGCAATCAGCCCCAGCATTTT.

The chain joins TRBV6-5 to TRBJ1-3; the match to TRBD1 covers 8 bases. Trimming at V came to 5 bases and at J to 4 bases, leaving 4 bases not matched to a gene. Germline values: CDR1 MNHEY, CDR2 SVGAGI. The CDR3 is 14 amino acids. The CDR3 region is CASSGGTGGNTIYF. The CDR3 DNA follows: TGTGCCAGCAGTGGAGGGACAGGAGGAAACACCATATATTTT.